This T cell receptor beta chain was recorded in a study of shared T cell receptors in the human thymus. Germline trimming cut 1 base from V and 0 bases from J; bases unmatched to any gene: 5. Germline CDR1 and CDR2: MNHEY and SMNVEV (reference sequence). This CDR3 has 17 residues. Assay: immunoSEQ multiplex PCR; the TCRdb copy retains only in-frame clones and omits some. The sample lists 700,000 to 750,000 clones, 80% to 90% seen once, with 0.0095% to 0.011% in the top ten. The data also belong to a second study, concerning human thymus T cells. Turning to that study: The donors were infants in Finland with congenital heart defects, otherwise immunologically healthy. The thymus tissue came from resections taken during corrective heart surgery. Thymic and blood repertoires appeared to carry a bias in their V and J gene usage. Related research reported highly overlapping thymic repertoires among unrelated individuals.

The sequencing sample was made of thymocytes. The TCR originated in a girl under three years old with a congenital heart defect. This sequence joins TRBV27 and TRBJ1-1, with 10 bases that match TRBD1. CDR3 in amino acids: CASSLFSGQGMNTEAFF. For the CDR3, the DNA is TGTGCCAGCAGTTTATTTTCGGGACAGGGGATGAACACTGAAGCTTTCTTT.